This T cell receptor (beta chain) appears in the sequencing data of a study of T cell repertoires in cytomegalovirus infection. Study-wide results and caveats: Summed frequency of public TCR beta families distinguished CMV carriers with the relevant HLA.

The ends lost 7 bases at V and 7 bases at J; junction bases unmatched: 14. Germline CDR1 is LNHDA and CDR2 is SQIVND (reference sequence). The CDR3 runs 16 residues. TCRdb ran MiXCR on the reads and lists one entry per CDR3 protein. Counted here are about 920,000 distinct CDR3 sequences, approximately 31% occurring once; the ten biggest clones make up more than 13%. About this clonotype: Its specificity is unknown.

The chain joins TRBV19 to TRBJ1-4, with 8 bases identical to TRBD1. The input for sequencing was cultured CD8+ T cells from PBMCs, taken from culture after CMV antigen stimulation. The clonotype was recovered from a human donor in good health (CMV status not recorded). Some clones in this sample may be carry-over from other donors' samples. This CDR3 reads CASTPDRAKRSEKLFF. The CDR3 bases are TGTGCCAGTACCCCGGACAGGGCTAAGAGGAGTGAAAAACTGTTTTTT.